This T cell receptor beta chain comes out of a study of blood T cell repertoires in COVID-19. CDR1 is MNHEY, CDR2 SVGAGI, per germline. V lost 6 bases, J lost 1 base, and 4 bases stayed unmatched. The CDR3 loop spans 15 amino acids. Authors' data handling: Reference gene primer amplification gave nucleated cell count estimates. Measured with immunoSEQ multiplex PCR; TCRdb has only the in-frame clones, and not every one. The V and J calls and clone size were taken over from that table, and D and trimming were inferred from the DNA. The table has under 150,000 clones, about 87% seen once; the top ten hold approximately 4.2%.

The chain has TRBV6-5 and TRBJ2-3, with 10 bases identical to TRBD2. The TCR comes from a woman aged 45-65 years with acute or convalescent COVID-19. Specimen: peripheral blood. CDR3 coding DNA: TGTGCCAGCAGACTAGCGGGATTAGGCACAGATACGCAGTATTTT. It is translated as CASRLAGLGTDTQYF.